This T cell receptor beta chain was documented in a study of CD8 T cells in Susac syndrome. General study points: Acknowledgment was made by the study that its TCR sequencing and HLA analysis involved a relatively small number of individuals.

In regard to this clonotype: Its antigen remains unknown.

The CDR3 runs 15 residues. Germline V gene sequence: CDR1 MNHEY, CDR2 SVGAGI. V was trimmed by 7 bases and J by 0 bases, leaving 13 bases between them. Reverse transcription of roughly 0.5 to 1 ug RNA used random hexamers. Across 54 Vbeta and 13 Jbeta, TCR beta CDR3 was amplified with immunoSEQ multiplex PCR. TCRdb processed the immunoSEQ multiplex PCR reads anew with MiXCR; each CDR3 protein has one entry. The profile shows about 66,000 distinct CDR3 sequences, about 94% of them singletons. This receptor was identified in a human donor with multiple sclerosis. The rearrangement uses TRBV6-5 and TRBJ2-1; D perhaps matches TRBD1 (5 bases). Sequenced input: CD8+ T cells from PBMCs. The CDR3: CASIIDSSSYNEQFF. The CDR3 DNA follows: TGTGCCAGCATTATCGACAGCTCCTCCTACAATGAGCAGTTCTTC.